This T cell receptor (beta chain) was recovered during a study of T cell repertoires in cytomegalovirus infection. Study overall: Shared public TCR beta signatures pointed to both CMV infection and a matching HLA type. Study-wide findings and caveats: Identification of carriers of CMV plus the relevant HLA was performed using cumulative public TCR beta family frequency. In two of eight donors, the top clonotype was HLA-C-restricted CMV-specific.

TCRdb redid the calling of the reads with MiXCR, one entry per CDR3 protein. The top ten clones hold 8% of a sample with around 630,000 distinct CDR3 sequences, about 24% of them seen once. V was cut by 6 bases and J by 7 bases, with 15 bases left in between. The CDR3 totals 14 residues. Germline V gene data show CDR1 as MGHDK and CDR2 as SYGVNS. A few counts support this clonotype. Antigen specificity is unknown. The clonotype comes from a human donor in good health (CMV status not recorded). Some clones in this sample may be carry-over from other donors' samples. The sample taken for sequencing was CD8+ T cells from PBMCs. The V and J genes are TRBV25-1 and TRBJ1-4, with unresolved D. For the CDR3, the DNA is TGTGCCAGCAGCCAACCCCTCACGGGTGAAAAACTGTTTTTT. It is translated as CASSQPLTGEKLFF.